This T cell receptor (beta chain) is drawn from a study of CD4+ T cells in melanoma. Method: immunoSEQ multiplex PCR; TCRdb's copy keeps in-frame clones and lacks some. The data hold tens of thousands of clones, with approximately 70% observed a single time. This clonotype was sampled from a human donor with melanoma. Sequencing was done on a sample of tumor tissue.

The CDR3 loop reads CASSLRPQGFEAFF. The CDR3 DNA reads as TGCGCCAGCAGCTTGCGGCCACAGGGTTTTGAAGCTTTCTTT. The gene calls are TRBV5-1 and TRBJ1-1; D perhaps matches TRBD1 (6 bases). CDR1 is SGHRS and CDR2 is YFSETQ in the germline V gene. Trimming cost V 1 base and J 7 bases, with 14 bases left between them. This CDR3 is 14 amino acids long.